What follows describes a single T cell receptor beta chain. Its cognate antigen is unknown. This entry belongs to a study of OX40 agonist ivuxolimab in advanced cancers. Across the whole study: Subjects had a mean age of roughly 60 years, with a range of about 20 to 85; around 80% were male.

Only in-frame clones appear in the TCRdb table, and some are missing; sequencing was by immunoSEQ multiplex PCR. Altogether 42,000 or so clones are present, 75% to 90% being singletons, with the ten largest covering 2.6%. CDR3 length: 12 residues. Looked up from germline, CDR1 is SEHNR and CDR2 is FQNEAQ (reference sequence). Deletions cut 1 base from V and 13 bases from J, with 10 bases between. Broader study findings: Low normalized T-cell clonal expansion was additionally recorded for some nonresponders. Among the least clonally expanded were partial responders at 0.1-3.0 mg/kg.

The clonotype was recovered from an adult with an advanced solid tumor such as melanoma, head and neck, liver or kidney cancer. The gene calls are TRBV7-9 and TRBJ1-4, with a weak D call TRBD1 (6 bases). The sequences come from CD4+ or CD8+ T cells sorted from blood, collected in a trial of the OX40 agonist ivuxolimab. The CDR3 sequence: CASSLGGPALFF. CDR3 in DNA: TGTGCCAGCAGCTTAGGGGGGCCTGCACTGTTTTTT.